The rows below give T cell receptor beta chains drawn from one sample of a study of cytomegalovirus exposure and HLA in healthy donors. Profiling relied on immunoSEQ multiplex PCR, and the TCRdb table lists in-frame clones only, not all of them. Among roughly 100,000 clones, about 70% were seen once, and the ten largest hold 3% to 3.5%. Sequencing was carried out using PBMCs. All receptors come from a man under 40 in good health and CMV-seronegative. Each CDR3 is given with its conserved first and last residue. Each record gives: J gene, D gene, V gene, clone size, CDR3 DNA, CDR3 protein. The D gene is left open where the match is weak. Not all rows give a size; the values are once, few, many and, for expanded clones, a class.

j_call: TRBJ2-4
d_call: TRBD1
v_call: TRBV11-2
clone_size: NA
cdr3_nt: TGTGCCAGCAGCCCGTCGTCCGGGACAGGAAACATTCAGTACTTC
cdr3_aa: CASSPSSGTGNIQYF

j_call: TRBJ1-4
d_call: TRBD1
v_call: TRBV19
clone_size: NA
cdr3_nt: TGTGCCAGTAGTATAAGGACAGGGGGTGTTAATGAAAAACTGTTTTTT
cdr3_aa: CASSIRTGGVNEKLFF

j_call: TRBJ1-3
d_call: NA
v_call: TRBV7-2
clone_size: NA
cdr3_nt: TGTGCCAGCAGCTTAGGCCTCGGGGTACTCGGCTCTGGAAACACCATATATTTT
cdr3_aa: CASSLGLGVLGSGNTIYF

j_call: TRBJ1-1
d_call: TRBD1
v_call: TRBV6-5
clone_size: NA
cdr3_nt: TGTGCCAGTAAATACAGGGGTCGCACTGAAGCTTTCTTT
cdr3_aa: CASKYRGRTEAFF

j_call: TRBJ1-1
d_call: NA
v_call: TRBV28
clone_size: NA
cdr3_nt: TGTGCCAGCAGTTTCAGGCAGGGGCGAGGGCTGAACACTGAAGCTTTCTTT
cdr3_aa: CASSFRQGRGLNTEAFF

j_call: TRBJ1-3
d_call: TRBD1
v_call: TRBV9
clone_size: few
cdr3_nt: TGTGCCAGCAGCACTCACGGGACAGGGTCCTCTGGAAACACCATATATTTT
cdr3_aa: CASSTHGTGSSGNTIYF

j_call: TRBJ1-1
d_call: TRBD1
v_call: TRBV4-3
clone_size: large
cdr3_nt: TGCGCCAGCAGCCAAACCAGGGGGCTCACTGAAGCTTTCTTT
cdr3_aa: CASSQTRGLTEAFF

j_call: TRBJ1-5
d_call: TRBD1
v_call: TRBV28
clone_size: NA
cdr3_nt: TGTGCCAGCATCCAACTCCGGGACAGGGGGCGTCAGCCCCAGCATTTT
cdr3_aa: CASIQLRDRGRQPQHF

j_call: TRBJ2-7
d_call: NA
v_call: TRBV4-1
clone_size: NA
cdr3_nt: TGCGCCAGCAGCCCGGGGAAAGGGCACTACGAGCAGTACTTC
cdr3_aa: CASSPGKGHYEQYF

j_call: TRBJ1-1
d_call: TRBD1
v_call: TRBV30
clone_size: NA
cdr3_nt: TGTGCCTGGGGGCGGGACAGGGGCACTGAAGCTTTCTTT
cdr3_aa: CAWGRDRGTEAFF

j_call: TRBJ2-5
d_call: TRBD1
v_call: TRBV7-7
clone_size: NA
cdr3_nt: TGTGCTAGCAGCCTATATACCGGGACAGGGCACCAAGAGACCCAGTACTTC
cdr3_aa: CASSLYTGTGHQETQYF

j_call: TRBJ2-7
d_call: TRBD1
v_call: TRBV29-1
clone_size: NA
cdr3_nt: TGCAGCGTTGAAGACCCGGACAGGAGGAGCTCCTACGAGCAGTACTTC
cdr3_aa: CSVEDPDRRSSYEQYF

j_call: TRBJ2-1
d_call: NA
v_call: TRBV28
clone_size: few
cdr3_nt: TGTGCCAGCAGTTTCCTAGACTCCAATCCCAGCTCCTACAATGAGCAGTTCTTC
cdr3_aa: CASSFLDSNPSSYNEQFF

j_call: TRBJ1-3
d_call: TRBD1
v_call: TRBV6-1
clone_size: NA
cdr3_nt: TGTGCCAGCAGTGAAGTGGGGGGACAGTTTGGAAACACCATATATTTT
cdr3_aa: CASSEVGGQFGNTIYF

j_call: TRBJ1-5
d_call: TRBD1
v_call: TRBV9
clone_size: few
cdr3_nt: TGTGCCAGCAGCCTCACAGGGGAGGATCAGCCCCAGCATTTT
cdr3_aa: CASSLTGEDQPQHF

j_call: TRBJ2-1
d_call: TRBD2
v_call: TRBV28
clone_size: NA
cdr3_nt: TGTGCCAGCAGTTTAGCGGGAGTCATGAATGAGCAGTTCTTC
cdr3_aa: CASSLAGVMNEQFF

j_call: TRBJ2-1
d_call: TRBD2
v_call: TRBV11-3
clone_size: NA
cdr3_nt: TGTGCCAGCAGCCCACACAGCGGGGGGATAAGCTCCTACAATGAGCAGTTCTTC
cdr3_aa: CASSPHSGGISSYNEQFF

j_call: TRBJ1-1
d_call: NA
v_call: TRBV6-5
clone_size: NA
cdr3_nt: TGTGCCAGCAGTCTCGACAGGATGAACACTGAAGCTTTCTTT
cdr3_aa: CASSLDRMNTEAFF

j_call: TRBJ2-1
d_call: TRBD2
v_call: TRBV11-3
clone_size: NA
cdr3_nt: TGTGCCAGCAGCTTACGACTAGCGGGAGTGGGCTACAATGAGCAGTTCTTC
cdr3_aa: CASSLRLAGVGYNEQFF

j_call: TRBJ1-3
d_call: NA
v_call: TRBV5-4
clone_size: NA
cdr3_nt: TGTGCCAGCAGCCCCCCAAACGGGGAATCTGGAAACACCATATATTTT
cdr3_aa: CASSPPNGESGNTIYF

j_call: TRBJ1-2
d_call: TRBD1
v_call: TRBV23-1
clone_size: NA
cdr3_nt: TGCGCCAGCAGTCTTAAGACAGGGATCTATGGCTACACCTTC
cdr3_aa: CASSLKTGIYGYTF

j_call: TRBJ1-5
d_call: TRBD1
v_call: TRBV19
clone_size: few
cdr3_nt: TGTGCCAGTCAAAGGGGGCATCAGCCCCAGCATTTT
cdr3_aa: CASQRGHQPQHF

j_call: TRBJ1-1
d_call: NA
v_call: TRBV29-1
clone_size: NA
cdr3_nt: TGCAGCGTCGCGGGACGGATGAACACTGAAGCTTTCTTT
cdr3_aa: CSVAGRMNTEAFF

j_call: TRBJ1-2
d_call: TRBD1
v_call: TRBV19
clone_size: NA
cdr3_nt: TGTGCCAGTAGTATAGGTTCGGACAGGGAGATCGGTGGCTACACCTTC
cdr3_aa: CASSIGSDREIGGYTF

j_call: TRBJ1-4
d_call: NA
v_call: TRBV4-2
clone_size: NA
cdr3_nt: TGTGCCAGCAGCCTCTCGGCGGGCAGGCAGTCAACTAATGAAAAACTGTTTTTT
cdr3_aa: CASSLSAGRQSTNEKLFF

j_call: TRBJ1-1
d_call: TRBD1
v_call: TRBV28
clone_size: NA
cdr3_nt: TGTGCCACCACCACCACAGGGGCTGGAGTTAGCACTGAAGCTTTCTTT
cdr3_aa: CATTTTGAGVSTEAFF

j_call: TRBJ2-7
d_call: TRBD1
v_call: TRBV18
clone_size: NA
cdr3_nt: TGTGCCAGCTCACCCACATCAGGGGGCGAGCAGTACTTC
cdr3_aa: CASSPTSGGEQYF

j_call: TRBJ1-4
d_call: TRBD1
v_call: TRBV18
clone_size: NA
cdr3_nt: TGTGCCAGCTCACCAGGAGGGACAGGGGCGACTAATGAAAAACTGTTTTTT
cdr3_aa: CASSPGGTGATNEKLFF

j_call: TRBJ1-1
d_call: NA
v_call: TRBV5-6
clone_size: NA
cdr3_nt: TGTGCCAGCAGCTTGGAGGCGGGGCGGATACGGGGGGCTGAAGCTTTCTTT
cdr3_aa: CASSLEAGRIRGAEAFF

j_call: TRBJ1-1
d_call: NA
v_call: TRBV27
clone_size: once
cdr3_nt: TGTGCCAGCAGTTTATGGGGGGGGCGCACAGCTTTCTTT
cdr3_aa: CASSLWGGRTAFF

j_call: TRBJ2-2
d_call: NA
v_call: TRBV9
clone_size: NA
cdr3_nt: TGTGCCAGCAGCGTAAGTGTCGGGGAGAACACCGGGGAGCTGTTTTTT
cdr3_aa: CASSVSVGENTGELFF

j_call: TRBJ1-3
d_call: NA
v_call: TRBV19
clone_size: few
cdr3_nt: TGTGCCAGTAGTATAGGAGGGAGTAACTCTGGAAACACCATATATTTT
cdr3_aa: CASSIGGSNSGNTIYF

j_call: TRBJ1-2
d_call: NA
v_call: TRBV27
clone_size: NA
cdr3_nt: TGTGCCAGCAGTGGAACCACAACCGGGACATCGGCTGGCTACACCTTC
cdr3_aa: CASSGTTTGTSAGYTF

j_call: TRBJ2-3
d_call: NA
v_call: TRBV29-1
clone_size: NA
cdr3_nt: TGCAGCGTTCGAGCAGGGTCGCCCTCAGATACGCAGTATTTT
cdr3_aa: CSVRAGSPSDTQYF

j_call: TRBJ2-7
d_call: NA
v_call: TRBV18
clone_size: NA
cdr3_nt: TGTGCCAGCTCACCAGCGCATTCCTACGAGCAGTACTTC
cdr3_aa: CASSPAHSYEQYF

j_call: TRBJ1-2
d_call: NA
v_call: TRBV7-8
clone_size: NA
cdr3_nt: TGTGCCAGCAGCCCTGGTGGGCAGGGCTATGGCTACACCTTC
cdr3_aa: CASSPGGQGYGYTF

j_call: TRBJ2-1
d_call: TRBD2
v_call: TRBV11-3
clone_size: NA
cdr3_nt: TGTGCCAGCAGCTTCAGGACTAGCGGGAGGGCCACCTACAATGAGCAGTTCTTC
cdr3_aa: CASSFRTSGRATYNEQFF

j_call: TRBJ2-1
d_call: TRBD2
v_call: TRBV27
clone_size: NA
cdr3_nt: TGTGCCAGCAGTTCACCGGGACTAGCGGTCAACAATGAGCAGTTCTTC
cdr3_aa: CASSSPGLAVNNEQFF

j_call: TRBJ2-2
d_call: NA
v_call: TRBV5-1
clone_size: NA
cdr3_nt: TGCGCCAGCAGCGACAGTGACACCGGGGAGCTGTTTTTT
cdr3_aa: CASSDSDTGELFF

j_call: TRBJ2-3
d_call: NA
v_call: TRBV4-3
clone_size: NA
cdr3_nt: TGCGCCAGCAGCCAGCGGACTACCCCCACAGATACGCAGTATTTT
cdr3_aa: CASSQRTTPTDTQYF

j_call: TRBJ2-4
d_call: TRBD2
v_call: TRBV5-4
clone_size: NA
cdr3_nt: TGTGCCAGCAGCTTCGGGACTAGCGGGAGGGGCCTTCTAGCCAAAAACATTCAGTACTTC
cdr3_aa: CASSFGTSGRGLLAKNIQYF

j_call: TRBJ1-3
d_call: NA
v_call: TRBV19
clone_size: NA
cdr3_nt: TGTGCCAGTAAGGGGGACCAAATCTCTGGAAACACCATATATTTT
cdr3_aa: CASKGDQISGNTIYF

j_call: TRBJ2-7
d_call: TRBD1
v_call: TRBV19
clone_size: NA
cdr3_nt: TGTGCCAGTAGCCCCCGTGGACAGGGTCTCAACGAGCAGTACTTC
cdr3_aa: CASSPRGQGLNEQYF

j_call: TRBJ1-1
d_call: NA
v_call: TRBV6-6
clone_size: once
cdr3_nt: TGTGCCAGCGAGAGAGGGCAAACTGAAGCTTTCTTT
cdr3_aa: CASERGQTEAFF